One and the same sample provided the 2 T cell receptor beta chains below, sequenced in a study of blood T cell repertoires in COVID-19. The protocol was immunoSEQ multiplex PCR, while the TCRdb copy is restricted to in-frame clones and leaves out a portion. The profile covers over 50,000 clones, with approximately 83% appearing a single time and 9.5% to 13% taken by the ten largest. Sequences were obtained from peripheral blood. Receptors were obtained from a human donor in a cohort sampled during active COVID-19.

This clone was detected only once. This CDR3 is CASSFFSYNEQFF. CDR3 coding DNA: TGTGCCAGCAGTTTTTTCAGCTACAATGAGCAGTTCTTC. V gene TRBV12-3 or TRBV12-4 combines with J gene TRBJ2-1, with D unclear. V dropped 3 bases and J dropped 3 bases, with 6 bases sitting between them. This CDR3 has 13 amino acids.

This clone occurred once. This rearrangement joins TRBV29-1 to TRBJ2-7; TRBD1 matches at 9 bases. The CDR3 has 12 residues. CDR1 is SQVTM, CDR2 ANQGSEA, per germline. After removal of 6 bases from V and 4 bases from J, the junction contained 4 bases not matched to a gene. The CDR3 protein is CSVTGGGYEQYF. CDR3 DNA: TGCAGCGTGACAGGGGGAGGATACGAGCAGTACTTC.